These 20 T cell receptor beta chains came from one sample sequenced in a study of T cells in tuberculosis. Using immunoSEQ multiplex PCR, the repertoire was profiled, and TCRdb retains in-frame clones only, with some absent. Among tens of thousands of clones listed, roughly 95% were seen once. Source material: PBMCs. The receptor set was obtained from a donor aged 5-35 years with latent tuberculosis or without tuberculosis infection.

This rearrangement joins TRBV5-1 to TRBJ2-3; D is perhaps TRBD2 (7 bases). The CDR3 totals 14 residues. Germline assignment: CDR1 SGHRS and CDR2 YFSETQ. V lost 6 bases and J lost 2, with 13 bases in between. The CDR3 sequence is CASTEGGVTDTQYF. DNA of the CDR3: TGCGCCAGCACCGAAGGGGGGGTCACAGATACGCAGTATTTT.

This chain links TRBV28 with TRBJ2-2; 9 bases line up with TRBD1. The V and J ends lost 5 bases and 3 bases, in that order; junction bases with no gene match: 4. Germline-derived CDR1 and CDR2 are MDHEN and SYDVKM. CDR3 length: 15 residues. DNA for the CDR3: TGTGCCAGCAGTAACAGGGGGCCGGACACCGGGGAGCTGTTTTTT. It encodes CASSNRGPDTGELFF.

DNA of the CDR3: TGTGCCAGCAGCGTATCTCGATTAGCGGGGAGTAGTAGCTCCTACAATGAGCAGTTCTTC. It specifies CASSVSRLAGSSSSYNEQFF. The chain has TRBV9 and TRBJ2-1; 8 nucleotides agree with TRBD2. The germline gives CDR1 SGDLS, CDR2 YYNGEE. Trimming removed 1 base from V and 0 bases from J; junction bases left unmatched: 15. The CDR3 is 20 amino acids.

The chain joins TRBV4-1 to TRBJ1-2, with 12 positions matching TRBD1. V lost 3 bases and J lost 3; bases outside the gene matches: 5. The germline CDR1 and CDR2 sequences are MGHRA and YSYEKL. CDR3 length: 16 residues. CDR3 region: CASSQGQGAGYYGYTF. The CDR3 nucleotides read TGCGCCAGCAGCCAGGGACAGGGGGCAGGATACTATGGCTACACCTTC.

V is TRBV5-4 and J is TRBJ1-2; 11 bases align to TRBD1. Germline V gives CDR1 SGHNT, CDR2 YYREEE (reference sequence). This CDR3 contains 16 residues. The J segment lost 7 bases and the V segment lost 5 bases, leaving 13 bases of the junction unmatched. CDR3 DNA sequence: TGTGCCAGCAGTCGAGGAGGGGGACAGGGGGTTGGTGGCTACACCTTC. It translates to CASSRGGGQGVGGYTF. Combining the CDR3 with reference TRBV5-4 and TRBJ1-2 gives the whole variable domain ETGVTQSPTHLIKTRGQQVTLRCSSQSGHNTVSWYQQALGQGPQFIFQYYREEENGRGNFPPRFSGLQFPNYSSELNVNALELDDSALYLCASSRGGGQGVGGYTFGSGTRLTVV.

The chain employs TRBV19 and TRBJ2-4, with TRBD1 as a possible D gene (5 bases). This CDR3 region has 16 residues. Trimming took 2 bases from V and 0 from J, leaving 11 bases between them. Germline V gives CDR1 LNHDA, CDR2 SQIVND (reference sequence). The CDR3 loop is CASSIRAGLAKNIQYF. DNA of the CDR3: TGTGCCAGTAGTATACGGGCAGGGCTAGCCAAAAACATTCAGTACTTC.

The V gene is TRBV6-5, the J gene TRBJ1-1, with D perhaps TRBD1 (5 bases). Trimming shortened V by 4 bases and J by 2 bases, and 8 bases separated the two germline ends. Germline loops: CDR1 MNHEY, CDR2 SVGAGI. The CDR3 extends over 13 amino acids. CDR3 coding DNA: TGTGCCAGCAGTTGGACATCTAACACTGAAGCTTTCTTT. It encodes CASSWTSNTEAFF.

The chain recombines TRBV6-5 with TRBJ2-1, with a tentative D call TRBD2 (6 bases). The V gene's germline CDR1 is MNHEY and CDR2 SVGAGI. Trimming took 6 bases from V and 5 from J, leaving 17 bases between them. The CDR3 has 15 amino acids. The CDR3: CASSRGLTSHNEQFF. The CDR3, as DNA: TGTGCCAGCAGCCGGGGGTTGACTAGTCACAATGAGCAGTTCTTC.

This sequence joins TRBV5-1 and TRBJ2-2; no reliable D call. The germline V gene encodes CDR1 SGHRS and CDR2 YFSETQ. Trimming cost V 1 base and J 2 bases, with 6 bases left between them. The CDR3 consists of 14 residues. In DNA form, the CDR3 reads TGCGCCAGCAGCTTGAACTCAAACACCGGGGAGCTGTTTTTT. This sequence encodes CASSLNSNTGELFF.

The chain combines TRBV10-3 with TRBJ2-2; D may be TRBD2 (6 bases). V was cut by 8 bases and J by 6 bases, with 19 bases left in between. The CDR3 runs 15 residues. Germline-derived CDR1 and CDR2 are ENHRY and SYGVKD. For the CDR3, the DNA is TGTGCCATCGAAATGAATCGGGGGTCGGCCGGGGAGCTGTTTTTT. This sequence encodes CAIEMNRGSAGELFF.

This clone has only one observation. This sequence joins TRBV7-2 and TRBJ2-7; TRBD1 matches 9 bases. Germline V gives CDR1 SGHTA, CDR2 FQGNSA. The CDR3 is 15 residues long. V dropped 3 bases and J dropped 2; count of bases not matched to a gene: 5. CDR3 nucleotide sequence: TGTGCCAGCAGCTTCCGGGACAGGGAAACCTACGAGCAGTACTTC. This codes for CASSFRDRETYEQYF.

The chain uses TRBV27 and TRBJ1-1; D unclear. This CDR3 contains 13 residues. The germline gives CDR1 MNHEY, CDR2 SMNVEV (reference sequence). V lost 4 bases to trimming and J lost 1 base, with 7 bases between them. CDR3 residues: CASSSARNTEAFF. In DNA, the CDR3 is TGTGCCAGCAGTTCTGCCAGGAACACTGAAGCTTTCTTT.

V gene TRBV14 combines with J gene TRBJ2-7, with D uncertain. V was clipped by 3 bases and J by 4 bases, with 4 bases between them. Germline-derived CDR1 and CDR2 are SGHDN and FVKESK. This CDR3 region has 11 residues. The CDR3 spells CASSQAYEQYF. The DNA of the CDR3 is TGTGCCAGCAGCCAGGCATACGAGCAGTACTTC.

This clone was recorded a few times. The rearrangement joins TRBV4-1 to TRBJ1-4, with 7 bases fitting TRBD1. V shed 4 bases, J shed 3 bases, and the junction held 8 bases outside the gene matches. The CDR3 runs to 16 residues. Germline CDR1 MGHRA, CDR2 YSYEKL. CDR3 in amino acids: CASSRHQGEANEKLFF. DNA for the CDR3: TGCGCCAGCAGCCGACACCAGGGGGAAGCTAATGAAAAACTGTTTTTT.

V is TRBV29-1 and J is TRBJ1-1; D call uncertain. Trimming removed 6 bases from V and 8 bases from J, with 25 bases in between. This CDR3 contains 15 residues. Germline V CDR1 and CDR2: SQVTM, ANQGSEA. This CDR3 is CSVGYTSPRGVEAFF. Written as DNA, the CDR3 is TGCAGCGTCGGATATACCTCACCTCGCGGGGTCGAAGCTTTCTTT. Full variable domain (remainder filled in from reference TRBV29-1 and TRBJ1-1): SAVISQKPSRDICQRGTSLTIQCQVDSQVTMMFWYRQQPGQSLTLIATANQGSEATYESGFVIDKFPISRPNLTFSTLTVSNMSPEDSSIYLCSVGYTSPRGVEAFFGQGTRLTVV.

As DNA, the CDR3 is TGTGCCAGCAGTTTAGAAGGGGGGGCGGCTCCCATATACTACGAGCAGTACTTC. Its protein is CASSLEGGAAPIYYEQYF. This rearrangement joins TRBV27 to TRBJ2-7; D possibly corresponds to TRBD2 (7 bases). The CDR3 is 18 residues long. The germline CDR1 and CDR2 sequences are MNHEY and SMNVEV (reference sequence). Trimming took 2 bases from V and 3 from J, leaving 23 bases between them.

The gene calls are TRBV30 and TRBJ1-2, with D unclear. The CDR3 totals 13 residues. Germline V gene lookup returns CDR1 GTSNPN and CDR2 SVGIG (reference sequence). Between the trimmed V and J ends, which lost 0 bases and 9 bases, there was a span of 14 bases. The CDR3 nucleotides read TGTGCCTGGAGTGTACGCGGCAGAATGAGCTACACCTTC. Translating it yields CAWSVRGRMSYTF.

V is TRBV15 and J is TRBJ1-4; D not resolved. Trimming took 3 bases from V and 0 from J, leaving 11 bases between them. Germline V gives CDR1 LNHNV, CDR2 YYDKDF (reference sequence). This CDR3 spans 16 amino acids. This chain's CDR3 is CATSSGTAATNEKLFF. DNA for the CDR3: TGTGCCACCAGCAGTGGAACAGCTGCAACTAATGAAAAACTGTTTTTT.

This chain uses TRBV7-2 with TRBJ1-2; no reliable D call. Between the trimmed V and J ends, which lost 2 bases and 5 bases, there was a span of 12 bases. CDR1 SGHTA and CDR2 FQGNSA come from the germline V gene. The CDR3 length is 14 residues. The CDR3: CASSLLAQLYGYTF. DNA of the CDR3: TGTGCCAGCAGCTTACTCGCACAGCTTTATGGCTACACCTTC.

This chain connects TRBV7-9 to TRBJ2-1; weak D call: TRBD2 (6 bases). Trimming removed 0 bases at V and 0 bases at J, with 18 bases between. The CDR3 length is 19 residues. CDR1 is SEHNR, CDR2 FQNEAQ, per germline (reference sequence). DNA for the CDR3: TGTGCCAGCAGCTTAGCGCTAAGAGGGCTAGCGTTCTCCTACAATGAGCAGTTCTTC. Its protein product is CASSLALRGLAFSYNEQFF.